These 20 T cell receptor beta chains came from one sample sequenced in a study of regulatory T cells in long-lasting Graves disease. TCR beta libraries were built with iRepertoire HTBI primers and Arm-PCR of CDR3 regions. MiXCR, run by TCRdb on the multiplex PCR reads, gives a single entry per CDR3 protein. The table records 300,000 to 400,000 distinct CDR3 sequences, 16% of them present only once. Time point described: newly diagnosed GD, antithyroid drugs for less than 3 months. The TCR library was made from RNA that had been extracted from PBMCs in TRIzol. The same data also contributed to another study, on T cells in Graves' hyperthyroidism and ophthalmopathy.

Material: peripheral blood mononuclear cells (PBMCs), obtained at new diagnosis, from a patient treated with antithyroid drugs. The receptors derive from a man between 35 and 55 years old with Graves disease.

This clonotype was seen repeatedly, ten times or more. This rearrangement joins TRBV2 to TRBJ1-5; D gene uncertain. Germline values: CDR1 SNHLY, CDR2 FYNNEI. V lost 5 bases and J 7 bases, leaving 9 bases between the germline ends. This CDR3 has 12 residues. The DNA of the CDR3 is TGTGCCAGCAGTACCTACCGGCAGCCCCAGCATTTT. It is translated as CASSTYRQPQHF.

This clonotype was counted ten times or more. V gene TRBV29-1 combines with J gene TRBJ1-1, with 9 bases identical to TRBD1. The CDR3 is made up of 15 amino acids. Losses at the gene ends were 1 base for V and 4 bases for J; bases not matched to a gene: 7. Germline V lookup: CDR1 SQVTM, CDR2 ANQGSEA. Written as DNA, the CDR3 is TGCAGCGTTGAAGTACCGAAGGACAGGGGCACTGAAGCTTTCTTT. As protein: CSVEVPKDRGTEAFF.

This clonotype was recorded at least ten times. The chain links TRBV6-2 or TRBV6-3 to TRBJ1-4; 10 bases agree with TRBD1. CDR1 and CDR2 (germline): MNHEY, SVGEGT. This CDR3 is 15 amino acids long. The V and J ends lost 5 bases and 7 bases, in that order; junction bases with no gene match: 7. DNA of the CDR3: TGTGCCAGCAGTGGTCCGGGACAGGGGAGTGAAAAACTGTTTTTT. Its translation is CASSGPGQGSEKLFF.

This clonotype has a count of ten or more. V gene TRBV29-1 combines with J gene TRBJ1-5, with 7 positions matching TRBD1. The CDR3 contains 14 residues. Germline V gene sequence: CDR1 SQVTM, CDR2 ANQGSEA. V lost 4 bases, J lost 1 base, and 4 bases stayed unmatched. For the CDR3, the DNA is TGCAGCGTTGGACAGGGCCGAAGCAATCAGCCCCAGCATTTT. Its translation is CSVGQGRSNQPQHF.

The V gene is TRBV14, the J gene TRBJ1-1; D not certain. The CDR3 runs 13 residues. The germline V gene encodes CDR1 SGHDN and CDR2 FVKESK. The V and J ends lost 6 bases and 0 bases respectively, with 8 bases between them. The CDR3 region has the DNA TGTGCCAGCAGTCAAATGATGAACACTGAAGCTTTCTTT. Amino acid sequence: CASSQMMNTEAFF.

This clonotype was found many times. CDR3 DNA sequence: TGTGCCAGCAGCCTCGGGGGACAGCCCCGCGAGCAGTACTTC. This codes for CASSLGGQPREQYF. The chain is built from TRBV4-2 and TRBJ2-7; D is perhaps TRBD1 (7 bases). V shed 4 bases and J shed 6 bases, with 16 bases lying between them. This CDR3 has 14 amino acids. Per germline, CDR1 LGHNA and CDR2 YNFKEQ.

This clonotype was seen many times. The V gene is TRBV5-1, the J gene TRBJ1-3, with no clear D. The germline V gene has CDR1 SGHRS and CDR2 YFSETQ. This CDR3 spans 13 amino acids. The germline V and J ends were trimmed by 0 bases and 8 bases, with 9 bases remaining between them. The chain's CDR3 is CASSLVPGDTIYF. In nucleotides, the CDR3 is TGCGCCAGCAGCTTGGTCCCTGGGGACACCATATATTTT.

This clonotype was picked up many times. V and J are TRBV7-2 and TRBJ2-7; D gene unclear. Germline lookup yields CDR1 SGHTA and CDR2 FQGNSA. The V and J ends lost 3 bases and 0 bases respectively, with 12 bases between them. This CDR3 is 15 amino acids long. The CDR3 loop reads CASSFDGQSSYEQYF. The CDR3 region has the DNA TGTGCCAGCAGCTTCGACGGGCAAAGCTCCTACGAGCAGTACTTC.

This clonotype was recorded a few times. The chain uses TRBV7-9 and TRBJ2-7; 9 nucleotides align to TRBD1. The germline CDR1 and CDR2 sequences are SEHNR and FQNEAQ (reference sequence). Trimming cost V 0 bases and J 6 bases; bases outside gene matches: 3. The length of the CDR3 is 14 residues. Here the CDR3 reads CASSLAGTGFEQYF. CDR3 nucleotide sequence: TGTGCCAGCAGCTTAGCCGGGACAGGGTTCGAGCAGTACTTC.

This clonotype was counted many times. V and J are TRBV28 and TRBJ2-7; 7 positions agree with TRBD1. CDR1 is MDHEN, CDR2 SYDVKM, per germline. The J segment lost 5 bases and the V segment lost 5 bases, leaving 6 bases of the junction unmatched. The length of the CDR3 is 13 residues. CDR3 nucleotides: TGTGCCAGCAGTCAAATCGACAGGGACGAGCAGTACTTC. Translating it yields CASSQIDRDEQYF. The full variable domain, its missing parts supplied by reference TRBV28 and TRBJ2-7, is DVKVTQSSRYLVKRTGEKVFLECVQDMDHENMFWYRQDPGLGLRLIYFSYDVKMKEKGDIPEGYSVSREKKERFSLILESASTNQTSMYLCASSQIDRDEQYFGPGTRLTVT.

This clonotype was seen at least ten times. The rearrangement links TRBV6-5 to TRBJ1-1; the D is unclear. Germline V gene data show CDR1 as MNHEY and CDR2 as SVGAGI. V lost 2 bases and J lost 6, with 4 bases in between. The CDR3 is 11 amino acids. CDR3 sequence: CASSYAAEAFF. In DNA, the CDR3 is TGTGCCAGCAGTTACGCCGCTGAAGCTTTCTTT.

Details on this clonotype: One end of the junction fails to match germline, which may point to a read error. The chain is built from TRBV5-5 and TRBJ1-1, with TRBD1 as a possible D gene (5 bases). Germline values: CDR1 SGHKS, CDR2 YYEKEE (reference sequence). This CDR3 is 14 amino acids long. The CDR3 bases are TGTACCAGCAGCTTGGCCGGGTCAGGGCCTGAAGCTTTCTTT. Amino acid sequence: CTSSLAGSGPEAFF.

This chain joins TRBV5-1 and TRBJ2-5; 12 nucleotides agree with TRBD2. CDR3 length: 16 residues. The germline V gene encodes CDR1 SGHRS and CDR2 YFSETQ. V trimming: 0 bases; J trimming: 3 bases; junction bases outside the gene matches: 3. The chain's CDR3 is CASSLGGLAGKETQYF. The CDR3 DNA follows: TGCGCCAGCAGCTTGGGGGGACTAGCGGGCAAAGAGACCCAGTACTTC.

This clonotype was seen repeatedly, ten times or more. V usage is TRBV20-1 and J usage is TRBJ2-7, with TRBD1 matching over 9 bases. V trimming: 4 bases; J trimming: 6 bases; junction bases outside the gene matches: 4. The germline gives CDR1 DFQATT, CDR2 SNEGSKA (reference sequence). This CDR3 spans 12 amino acids. In nucleotides, the CDR3 is TGCAGTGCTAACAGGGGGCCGGTCGAGCAGTACTTC. This gives the protein CSANRGPVEQYF.

For this clonotype: A read error may be the cause here, since a much bigger clone is one base away. The chain carries TRBV5-5 and TRBJ1-6; 9 bases fit TRBD1. The CDR3 runs 14 residues. In germline, CDR1 is SGHKS, CDR2 YYEKEE (reference sequence). Unmatched junction bases numbered 5, after V lost 2 bases and J lost 11 bases. This CDR3 reads CASSFGTGRTPLHF. In DNA, the CDR3 is TGTGCCAGCAGCTTCGGGACAGGGCGAACACCCCTCCACTTT.

The V gene is TRBV6-5, the J gene TRBJ2-1; 11 nucleotides align to TRBD2. Per the germline V gene, CDR1 is MNHEY and CDR2 is SVGAGI. V was clipped by 3 bases and J by 0 bases; unmatched bases: 25. CDR3 length: 24 amino acids. For the CDR3, the DNA is TGTGCCAGCAGTTATACTTCAATCGGACTAGCGGGTTGGAACTCCATTTCCTCCTACAATGAGCAGTTCTTC. It codes for CASSYTSIGLAGWNSISSYNEQFF.

About this clonotype: The junction does not match germline at one end; this may be a read error. V and J are TRBV27 and TRBJ2-7; D not certain. The germline CDR1 and CDR2 sequences are MNHEY and SMNVEV (reference sequence). The CDR3 is 11 residues long. CDR3 in DNA: TGTGCCAGCAGTTTCCGTGAAGAGCAGCACTTC. Protein: CASSFREEQHF.

This chain links TRBV19 with TRBJ1-5; TRBD1 might be the D (6 bases). V dropped 7 bases and J dropped 7 bases, with 17 bases sitting between them. CDR1 is LNHDA and CDR2 is SQIVND in the germline V gene (reference sequence). This CDR3 region has 14 residues. The CDR3 DNA follows: TGTGCCAGTACCCTACAGGGACTACGGCAGCCCCAGCATTTT. Amino acid sequence: CASTLQGLRQPQHF.

This clonotype showed up just a few times. The rearrangement uses TRBV5-5 and TRBJ1-6; D is perhaps TRBD1 (5 bases). CDR1 is SGHKS and CDR2 is YYEKEE in the germline V gene (reference sequence). The CDR3 has 15 amino acids. V was cut by 0 bases and J by 15 bases, with 19 bases left in between. The CDR3 spells CASSLVRGAPGVLHF. The CDR3 bases are TGTGCCAGCAGCTTGGTTAGAGGGGCCCCTGGGGTCCTCCACTTT. Full variable domain (remainder filled in from reference TRBV5-5 and TRBJ1-6): DAGVTQSPTHLIKTRGQQVTLRCSPISGHKSVSWYQQVLGQGPQFIFQYYEKEERGRGNFPDRFSARQFPNYSSELNVNALLLGDSALYLCASSLVRGAPGVLHFGNGTRLTVT.

The V gene is TRBV18, the J gene TRBJ2-3; a weak D match, TRBD1 (6 bases). The J call may be faulty, since TRBJ2-5 better matches the DNA end. The CDR3 has 15 residues. Per germline, CDR1 KGHSH and CDR2 LQKENI. CDR3 DNA: TGTGCCAGCTCACTTCTGACAGGCCTGGGGGAGACCCAGTACTTC. This gives the protein CASSLLTGLGETQYF.